Following are 3 T cell receptor beta chains from one sample sequenced in a study of T-cell memory formation after mild COVID-19. MiXCR, run by TCRdb on the 5' RACE reads, gives a single entry per CDR3 protein. The profile covers 350,000 to 500,000 distinct CDR3 sequences, with around 17% appearing a single time and roughly 21% taken by the ten largest. The sequencing sample was made of PBMCs or a T cell subset sorted from them (not recorded which). The receptors were gathered from a man aged 18-30 years who had mild COVID-19 (a few samples of this study predate the infection). Cell type and time point are not known.

The V call is TRBV30, the J call TRBJ2-1; 8 nucleotides match TRBD1. V shed 3 bases and J 3 bases; nucleotides not matched to a gene: 10. This CDR3 is built from 16 residues. Germline V gives CDR1 GTSNPN, CDR2 SVGIG (reference sequence). In nucleotides, the CDR3 is TGTGCCTGGAGGGACAGGGTCCGGCCTGGCTACAATGAGCAGTTCTTC. Its translation: CAWRDRVRPGYNEQFF.

The chain carries TRBV7-2 and TRBJ2-1; 11 nucleotides agree with TRBD2. This CDR3 contains 14 residues. Germline CDR1 is SGHTA and CDR2 is FQGNSA. Trimming took 10 bases from V and 5 from J; bases not matched to a gene: 7. The CDR3 DNA sequence: TGTGCCAACAGGGGACTAGCGGAGAACAATGAGCAGTTCTTC. This encodes CANRGLAENNEQFF.

This chain connects TRBV12-3 or TRBV12-4 to TRBJ1-1, with a possible D match to TRBD1 (6 bases). V was trimmed by 7 bases and J by 5 bases, leaving 17 bases between them. The CDR3 is made up of 14 amino acids. CDR3 loop: CASNQGIGGTEAFF. For the CDR3, the DNA is TGTGCCAGCAATCAGGGAATAGGGGGAACTGAAGCTTTCTTT.